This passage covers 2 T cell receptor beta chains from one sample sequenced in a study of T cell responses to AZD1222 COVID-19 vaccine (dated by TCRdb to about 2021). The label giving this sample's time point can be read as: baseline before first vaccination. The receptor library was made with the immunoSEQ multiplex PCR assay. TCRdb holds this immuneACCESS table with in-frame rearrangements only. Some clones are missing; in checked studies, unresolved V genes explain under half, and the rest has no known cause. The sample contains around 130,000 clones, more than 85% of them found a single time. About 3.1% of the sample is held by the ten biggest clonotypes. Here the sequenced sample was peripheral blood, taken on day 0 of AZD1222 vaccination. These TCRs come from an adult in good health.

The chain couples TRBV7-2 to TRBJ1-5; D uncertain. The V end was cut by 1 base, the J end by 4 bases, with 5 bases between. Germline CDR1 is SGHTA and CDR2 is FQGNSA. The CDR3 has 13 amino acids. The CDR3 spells CASSLVLNQPQHF. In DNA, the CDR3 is TGTGCCAGCAGCTTAGTTCTTAATCAGCCCCAGCATTTT.

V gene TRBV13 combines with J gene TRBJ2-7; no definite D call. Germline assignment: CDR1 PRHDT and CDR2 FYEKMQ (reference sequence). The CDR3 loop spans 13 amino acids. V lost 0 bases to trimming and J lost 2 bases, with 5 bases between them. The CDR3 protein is CASSLGPTYEQYF. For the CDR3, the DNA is TGTGCCAGCAGCTTAGGCCCGACCTACGAGCAGTACTTC. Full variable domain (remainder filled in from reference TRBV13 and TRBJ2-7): AAGVIQSPRHLIKEKRETATLKCYPIPRHDTVYWYQQGPGQDPQFLISFYEKMQSDKGSIPDRFSAQQFSDYHSELNMSSLELGDSALYFCASSLGPTYEQYFGPGTRLTVT.